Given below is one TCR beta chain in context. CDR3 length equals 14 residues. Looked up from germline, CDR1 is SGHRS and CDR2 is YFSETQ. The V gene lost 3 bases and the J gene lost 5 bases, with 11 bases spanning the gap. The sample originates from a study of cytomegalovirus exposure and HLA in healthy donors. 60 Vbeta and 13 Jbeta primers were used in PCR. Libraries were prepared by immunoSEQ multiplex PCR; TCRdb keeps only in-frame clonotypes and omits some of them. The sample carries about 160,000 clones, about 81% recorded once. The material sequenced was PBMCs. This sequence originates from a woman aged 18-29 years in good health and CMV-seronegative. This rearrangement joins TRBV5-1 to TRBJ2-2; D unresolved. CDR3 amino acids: CASSSQTDTGELFF. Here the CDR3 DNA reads TGCGCCAGCAGCTCACAGACCGATACCGGGGAGCTGTTTTTT.